These T cell receptor beta chains were read from a single sample in a study of T cells after yellow fever vaccination. TCRdb called the 5' RACE reads again in MiXCR, with one record for every CDR3 protein. Here the sample spans approximately 600,000 distinct CDR3 sequences, roughly an eighth being singletons. Material: PBMCs, obtained on the day of the yellow fever booster vaccination. The receptors here all came from a man aged 25-45 years who received the YFV17D yellow fever vaccine. The CDR3 runs from the conserved cysteine through the conserved F or W. The D gene is left open where the match is weak. Size is stated for part of the rows, as once, few or many counts, or as a class when the clone is expanded.

TRBV20-1	NA	TRBJ2-7	TRBD2	CSARPAGLADFYEQYF	TGCAGTGCTAGGCCCGCTGGGCTAGCGGACTTCTACGAGCAGTACTTC
TRBV5-1	NA	TRBJ2-4	NA	CASSPYGVGIQYF	TGCGCCAGCAGCCCTTACGGGGTTGGCATTCAGTACTTC
TRBV6-1	few	TRBJ2-7	NA	CASSVGVSEQYF	TGTGCCAGCAGTGTCGGAGTCTCCGAGCAGTACTTC
TRBV19	NA	TRBJ2-3	NA	CASSIGGVTDTQYF	TGTGCCAGTAGTATCGGAGGGGTCACAGATACGCAGTATTTT
TRBV11-2	NA	TRBJ2-3	TRBD2	CASSLTTSGRFVSDTQYF	TGTGCCAGCAGCTTAACCACTAGCGGGAGATTCGTATCAGATACGCAGTATTTT
TRBV18	NA	TRBJ2-5	TRBD2	CASSPPTRTSGEETQYF	TGTGCCAGCTCACCACCGACGAGGACTAGCGGAGAAGAGACCCAGTACTTC
TRBV3-1	NA	TRBJ1-1	NA	CASSQDFYTEAFF	TGTGCCAGCAGCCAAGACTTCTACACTGAAGCTTTCTTT
TRBV12-5	few	TRBJ2-7	NA	CASGLEGYVYEQYF	TGTGCTAGTGGTTTGGAGGGGTATGTCTACGAGCAGTACTTC
TRBV7-6	few	TRBJ2-1	NA	CASSLEGVGQYNEQFF	TGTGCCAGCAGCTTAGAAGGAGTCGGCCAATACAATGAGCAGTTCTTC
TRBV29-1	few	TRBJ2-1	TRBD1	CSAQRRTGTGSSRSYNEQFF	TGCAGCGCCCAACGCCGGACCGGGACAGGGTCCAGCCGGTCCTACAATGAGCAGTTCTTC
TRBV27	NA	TRBJ1-4	TRBD1	CASSPSTGANEKLFF	TGTGCCAGCAGTCCCTCGACAGGGGCGAATGAAAAACTGTTTTTT
TRBV18	NA	TRBJ2-3	NA	CARSPDRPSRSTDTQYF	TGTGCCAGATCACCCGACAGGCCGTCCCGTAGCACAGATACGCAGTATTTT
TRBV7-2	few	TRBJ2-1	NA	CASSSQGLADNNEQFF	TGTGCCAGCAGCTCCCAGGGGCTAGCGGATAACAATGAGCAGTTCTTC
TRBV27	few	TRBJ2-1	TRBD2	CASSYGTRFSNEQFF	TGTGCCAGCAGTTACGGGACTAGGTTCTCCAATGAGCAGTTCTTC
TRBV7-8	NA	TRBJ2-2	TRBD2	CASSRGGSGSVGGELFF	TGTGCCAGCAGCCGGGGAGGGAGCGGGAGTGTGGGCGGGGAGCTGTTTTTT
TRBV10-2	few	TRBJ2-7	NA	CASSGPGGEQYF	TGCGCCAGCAGCGGCCCGGGCGGCGAGCAGTACTTC
TRBV7-9	few	TRBJ2-6	NA	CASKDSSGANVLTF	TGTGCCAGCAAGGACAGCTCTGGGGCCAACGTCCTGACTTTC
TRBV27	few	TRBJ2-5	NA	CASSLGGGHTKETQYF	TGTGCCAGCAGTTTAGGTGGGGGGCACACCAAAGAGACCCAGTACTTC
TRBV20-1	NA	TRBJ2-2	NA	CSAWGGLGSGELFF	TGCAGTGCTTGGGGCGGACTGGGTTCCGGGGAGCTGTTTTTT
TRBV29-1	NA	TRBJ2-1	TRBD2	CSVRRPAGGPSPNEQFF	TGCAGCGTTCGCCGTCCCGCGGGAGGGCCTAGTCCGAATGAGCAGTTCTTC
TRBV7-2	many	TRBJ2-3	TRBD2	CASSSGLAGTDTQYF	TGTGCCAGCAGCTCGGGACTAGCGGGAACAGATACGCAGTATTTT
TRBV7-2	few	TRBJ1-4	NA	CASSFLATNEKLFF	TGTGCCAGCAGCTTCCTTGCAACTAATGAAAAACTGTTTTTT
TRBV7-3	NA	TRBJ2-1	NA	CASSLTPANVGNEQFF	TGTGCCAGCAGCTTAACGCCGGCTAACGTGGGCAATGAGCAGTTCTTC
TRBV27	NA	TRBJ2-3	NA	CASRKTSTDTQYF	TGTGCCAGCAGAAAAACTAGCACAGATACGCAGTATTTT
TRBV5-1	few	TRBJ2-7	TRBD2	CASSLAFGTSGRVDEQYF	TGCGCCAGCAGCTTGGCTTTTGGGACTAGCGGGAGAGTCGACGAGCAGTACTTC
TRBV20-1	few	TRBJ2-5	NA	CSAHGYQETQYF	TGCAGTGCACACGGGTACCAAGAGACCCAGTACTTC
TRBV9	NA	TRBJ1-1	NA	CASSPVGGSTEAFF	TGTGCCAGCAGCCCGGTGGGGGGTAGCACTGAAGCTTTCTTT
TRBV5-1	NA	TRBJ1-3	TRBD1	CASSLDPRTGAGNTIYF	TGCGCCAGCAGCTTGGACCCTAGGACAGGGGCTGGAAACACCATATATTTT
TRBV9	few	TRBJ2-3	NA	CASSVEEGRDTQYF	TGTGCCAGCAGCGTAGAGGAGGGGAGAGATACGCAGTATTTT
TRBV11-2	few	TRBJ2-7	NA	CASSTRSPLVGGLFYEQYF	TGTGCCAGCAGCACCCGAAGTCCCTTAGTGGGAGGCCTTTTCTACGAGCAGTACTTC
TRBV5-1	few	TRBJ1-1	TRBD1	CASKPTGGRTEAFF	TGCGCCAGCAAACCCACAGGGGGCAGGACTGAAGCTTTCTTT
TRBV10-3	NA	TRBJ2-2	NA	CAIRRDGNRGELFF	TGTGCCATCAGGCGGGACGGGAACAGGGGGGAGCTGTTTTTT
TRBV20-1	few	TRBJ2-5	TRBD2	CSAILAEETQYF	TGCAGTGCCATACTAGCGGAAGAGACCCAGTACTTC
TRBV7-6	few	TRBJ2-3	TRBD2	CASSYGLASTDTQYF	TGTGCCAGCAGCTACGGACTAGCTAGCACAGATACGCAGTATTTT
TRBV2	NA	TRBJ2-4	TRBD2	CASSQQGGSGNIQYF	TGTGCCAGCAGCCAGCAAGGCGGGAGTGGAAACATTCAGTACTTC
TRBV9	few	TRBJ1-6	NA	CASSTGLRDGNSPLHF	TGTGCCAGCAGCACCGGGCTCCGGGACGGCAATTCACCCCTCCACTTT
TRBV29-1	NA	TRBJ2-1	NA	CSVEVDRYNEQFF	TGCAGCGTTGAAGTAGATAGGTACAATGAGCAGTTCTTC
TRBV20-1	few	TRBJ2-5	NA	CSARAGTTQETQYF	TGCAGTGCTAGAGCCGGGACCACCCAAGAGACCCAGTACTTC
TRBV19	few	TRBJ2-7	TRBD1	CASKGYTGAYEQYF	TGTGCCAGTAAGGGATACACAGGGGCCTACGAGCAGTACTTC
TRBV5-1	few	TRBJ1-2	TRBD1	CASSTQGGRGYTF	TGCGCCAGCAGCACTCAGGGGGGACGTGGCTACACCTTC
TRBV23-1	few	TRBJ2-3	NA	CASTPRGGFTTDTQYF	TGCGCCAGCACCCCGAGGGGGGGATTTACCACAGATACGCAGTATTTT
TRBV27	few	TRBJ2-1	NA	CASSFGGFSYNEQFF	TGTGCCAGCAGTTTCGGCGGGTTCTCCTACAATGAGCAGTTCTTC
TRBV5-4	few	TRBJ2-7	NA	CASSLRGGAYEQYF	TGTGCCAGCAGCTTACGCGGCGGAGCCTACGAGCAGTACTTC
TRBV30	NA	TRBJ1-6	NA	CAWNRDTRGGEPLHF	TGTGCCTGGAACCGGGACACCCGGGGTGGGGAACCCCTCCACTTT
TRBV12-3/TRBV12-4	few	TRBJ1-5	NA	CATGIYQPQHF	TGTGCCACCGGCATTTATCAGCCCCAGCATTTT
TRBV7-8	many	TRBJ2-1	NA	CASSLGTVNEQFF	TGTGCCAGCAGCTTGGGCACTGTTAATGAGCAGTTCTTC
TRBV20-1	NA	TRBJ2-3	NA	CSALSGTSTDTQYF	TGCAGTGCGCTTTCCGGGACTAGCACAGATACGCAGTATTTT
TRBV7-2	NA	TRBJ2-7	NA	CASSFRAEREQYF	TGTGCCAGCAGCTTCCGGGCCGAGAGGGAGCAGTACTTC
TRBV11-2	few	TRBJ2-5	NA	CASSSSLETQYF	TGTGCCAGCAGCTCCAGTCTAGAGACCCAGTACTTC
TRBV12-3/TRBV12-4	few	TRBJ2-7	NA	CASSFGGIVTTEQYF	TGTGCCAGCAGTTTTGGTGGGATAGTTACTACGGAGCAGTACTTC
TRBV19	few	TRBJ1-4	TRBD1	CASSIDRGVEKLFF	TGTGCCAGTAGTATCGACAGGGGAGTCGAAAAACTGTTTTTT
TRBV5-1	NA	TRBJ1-3	NA	CASSLEGRNTIYF	TGCGCCAGCAGCTTGGAAGGTAGAAACACCATATATTTT
TRBV4-3	many	TRBJ2-1	TRBD2	CASSQWLAGNYNEQFF	TGCGCCAGCAGCCAATGGCTAGCGGGGAACTACAATGAGCAGTTCTTC
TRBV5-1	few	TRBJ1-6	NA	CASSLGTQKGSPLHF	TGCGCCAGCAGCTTGGGGACCCAGAAGGGTTCACCCCTCCACTTT
TRBV14	many	TRBJ2-5	NA	CASSQAGVETQYF	TGTGCCAGCAGCCAAGCAGGGGTCGAGACCCAGTACTTC
TRBV5-1	NA	TRBJ2-2	NA	CASSPSGLDTGELFF	TGCGCCAGCAGCCCTTCGGGACTGGACACCGGGGAGCTGTTTTTT
TRBV20-1	NA	TRBJ2-7	TRBD1	CSARDLGTGLFEQYF	TGCAGTGCTAGAGATCTGGGGACAGGGTTGTTCGAGCAGTACTTC
TRBV7-2	NA	TRBJ2-7	NA	CASSLVSNGEQYF	TGTGCCAGCAGCTTAGTCTCTAACGGCGAGCAGTACTTC
TRBV18	NA	TRBJ2-1	TRBD2	CASSPRAGVWDEQFF	TGTGCCAGCTCACCACGAGCGGGAGTTTGGGATGAGCAGTTCTTC
TRBV10-3	few	TRBJ2-7	TRBD2	CAIRGAGGPYEQYF	TGTGCCATCAGGGGAGCGGGAGGGCCTTACGAGCAGTACTTC